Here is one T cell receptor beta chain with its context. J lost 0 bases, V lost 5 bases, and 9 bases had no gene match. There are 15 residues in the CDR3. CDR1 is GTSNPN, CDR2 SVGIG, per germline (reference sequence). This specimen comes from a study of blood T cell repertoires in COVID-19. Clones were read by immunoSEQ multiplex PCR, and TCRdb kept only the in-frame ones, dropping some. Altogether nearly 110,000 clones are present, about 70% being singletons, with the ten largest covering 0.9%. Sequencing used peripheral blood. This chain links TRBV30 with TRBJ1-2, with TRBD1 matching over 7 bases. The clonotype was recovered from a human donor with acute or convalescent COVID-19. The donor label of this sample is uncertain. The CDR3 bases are TGTGCCTGGCAGGACAGGCCCCGAGCTAACTATGGCTACACCTTC. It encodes CAWQDRPRANYGYTF.